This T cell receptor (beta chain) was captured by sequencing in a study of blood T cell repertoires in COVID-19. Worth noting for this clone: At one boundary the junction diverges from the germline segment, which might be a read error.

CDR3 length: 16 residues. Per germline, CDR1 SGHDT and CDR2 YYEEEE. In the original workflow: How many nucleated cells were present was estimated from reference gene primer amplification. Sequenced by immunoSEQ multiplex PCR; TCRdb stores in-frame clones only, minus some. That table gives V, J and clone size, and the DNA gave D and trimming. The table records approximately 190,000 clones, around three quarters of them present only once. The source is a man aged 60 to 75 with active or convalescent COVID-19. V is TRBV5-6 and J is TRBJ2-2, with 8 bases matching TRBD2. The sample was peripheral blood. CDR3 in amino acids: CASRLGPGTSTGELFF. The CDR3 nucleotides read TGTGCCAGCAGATTGGGCCCCGGGACTAGCACCGGGGAGCTGTTTTTT.